These T cell receptor beta chains were read from a single sample in a study of blood T cell repertoires in COVID-19. Sequencing was performed with immunoSEQ multiplex PCR; in TCRdb, only in-frame clones are kept and a portion is missing. The repertoire has some 31,000 clones, under 95% of them found once; the top ten carry around 2.2%. Sequenced: peripheral blood. The source of these receptors is a man aged 45 to 65 with active COVID-19. The CDR3 runs from the conserved cysteine through the conserved F or W. The order of the fields is J gene, clone size, D gene, V gene, CDR3 protein, CDR3 DNA. The D gene is left open where the match is weak. Expanded clones are given a class, and other clones once, few, many or no size at all.

>TRBJ1-6|-|-|TRBV10-2
CASSDNVGTYNSPLHF
TGCGCCAGCAGTGACAACGTTGGCACCTATAATTCACCCCTCCACTTT
>TRBJ2-5|-|-|TRBV7-3
CASSPSASKAQETQYF
TGTGCCAGCAGCCCAAGCGCCTCAAAGGCCCAAGAGACCCAGTACTTC
>TRBJ1-1|-|TRBD1|TRBV27
CASGTGTANTEAFF
TGTGCCAGCGGAACCGGGACAGCGAACACTGAAGCTTTCTTT
>TRBJ1-2|-|TRBD1|TRBV5-1
CASRPRQGSNYGYTF
TGCGCCAGCAGACCCAGACAGGGGTCTAACTATGGCTACACCTTC
>TRBJ1-2|-|-|TRBV28
CASMREANYGYTF
TGTGCCAGCATGCGGGAGGCTAACTATGGCTACACCTTC
>TRBJ2-2|-|TRBD2|TRBV9
CASSVGVGAGATPTGELFF
TGTGCCAGCAGCGTAGGAGTGGGAGCGGGAGCGACCCCCACCGGGGAGCTGTTTTTT
>TRBJ1-1|-|-|TRBV12-3/TRBV12-4
CASLGGTFEAFF
TGTGCCAGTCTCGGAGGTACCTTTGAAGCTTTCTTT
>TRBJ2-7|-|TRBD1|TRBV10-3
CAISERDRGYEQYF
TGTGCCATCAGTGAGAGGGACAGGGGCTACGAGCAGTACTTC
>TRBJ2-1|-|-|TRBV11-2
CASSPAGRTLYNEQFF
TGTGCCAGCAGTCCCGCGGGGAGGACTCTCTACAATGAGCAGTTCTTC
>TRBJ2-1|-|-|TRBV27
CASSLSSGGGPYNEQFF
TGTGCCAGCAGTTTATCGTCGGGGGGCGGCCCCTACAATGAGCAGTTCTTC
>TRBJ2-5|-|TRBD2|TRBV3-1/TRBV3-2
CASSPSSAGAETQYF
TGTGCCAGCAGCCCCTCTTCCGCGGGAGCGGAGACCCAGTACTTC
>TRBJ1-6|-|TRBD1|TRBV30
CAWSVTGDSPLHF
TGTGCCTGGAGTGTAACAGGGGACTCACCCCTCCACTTT
>TRBJ2-5|once|TRBD1|TRBV5-5
CASSFRRTGGEETQYF
TGTGCCAGCAGCTTCCGTAGGACAGGGGGCGAAGAGACCCAGTACTTC
>TRBJ2-3|-|TRBD1|TRBV27
CASSPTGGVGDTQYF
TGTGCCAGCAGCCCTACAGGGGGCGTAGGGGATACGCAGTATTTT
>TRBJ2-1|-|-|TRBV7-6
CASSYGETGYNEQFF
TGTGCCAGCAGCTATGGGGAAACGGGGTACAATGAGCAGTTCTTC
>TRBJ1-2|-|-|TRBV10-3
CAISSPPTANYGYTF
TGTGCCATCAGCTCGCCCCCGACAGCTAACTATGGCTACACCTTC
>TRBJ1-5|-|TRBD1|TRBV5-4
CASSFGTGRNQPQHF
TGTGCCAGCAGCTTCGGGACAGGTAGAAATCAGCCCCAGCATTTT
>TRBJ1-1|once|-|TRBV28
CASSLVGGGRNTEAFF
TGTGCCAGCAGTTTAGTGGGGGGCGGGAGGAACACTGAAGCTTTCTTT
>TRBJ1-1|-|-|TRBV28
CLTIGRNTEAFF
TGTTTAACGATTGGCCGAAACACTGAAGCTTTCTTT
>TRBJ1-3|-|-|TRBV29-1
CSVRGVDTIYF
TGCAGCGTTCGGGGAGTGGACACCATATATTTT
>TRBJ2-1|-|TRBD2|TRBV7-6
CASSPKVAGGHNEQFF
TGTGCCAGCAGCCCGAAGGTAGCGGGCGGACACAATGAGCAGTTCTTC
>TRBJ2-1|-|-|TRBV11-1
CASSSRESSYNEQFF
TGTGCCAGCAGCTCCCGGGAGAGCTCCTACAATGAGCAGTTCTTC
>TRBJ1-4|-|TRBD1|TRBV4-1
CASRSTGVSNEKLFF
TGCGCCAGCAGGTCGACAGGGGTATCAAATGAAAAACTGTTTTTT
>TRBJ2-7|few|TRBD1|TRBV27
CASSRKGQGAYEQYF
TGTGCCAGCAGTCGAAAGGGACAGGGGGCGTACGAGCAGTACTTC
>TRBJ1-1|-|-|TRBV5-1
CASSNKQGTEAFF
TGCGCCAGCAGCAACAAACAGGGCACTGAAGCTTTCTTT
>TRBJ2-2|-|-|TRBV10-2
CASRRDRNTGELFF
TGCGCCAGCAGGCGGGACAGGAACACCGGGGAGCTGTTTTTT
>TRBJ2-6|-|-|TRBV18
CASSTEEGGGANVLTF
TGTGCCAGCTCAACAGAAGAGGGTGGCGGGGCCAACGTCCTGACTTTC
>TRBJ1-3|-|-|TRBV19
CASNPVSGNTIYF
TGTGCCAGTAACCCAGTCTCTGGAAACACCATATATTTT
>TRBJ1-5|-|-|TRBV2
CASSTRTLEVKPQHF
TGTGCCAGCAGTACACGGACTCTGGAAGTGAAGCCCCAGCATTTT
>TRBJ2-1|once|TRBD1|TRBV10-1
CASNPGGSRDNEQFF
TGCGCCAGCAACCCAGGGGGCAGTCGCGACAATGAGCAGTTCTTC
>TRBJ1-5|-|-|TRBV20-1
CSASIGNQPQHF
TGCAGTGCTAGTATCGGCAATCAGCCCCAGCATTTT
>TRBJ2-1|-|TRBD1|TRBV10-3
CAISDLRTGAYEQFF
TGTGCCATCAGTGATCTCCGGACAGGGGCCTATGAGCAGTTCTTC
>TRBJ2-1|-|TRBD2|TRBV6-6
CASSYWREGRNNEQFF
TGTGCCAGCAGTTACTGGCGGGAGGGCCGGAACAATGAGCAGTTCTTC
>TRBJ1-5|once|-|TRBV21-1
CASSKNERVSQHF
TGTGCCAGCAGCAAAAATGAGCGGGTGAGCCAGCATTTT
>TRBJ2-1|-|-|TRBV27
CASPDREECNEQFF
TGTGCCAGCCCCGACAGGGAGGAATGCAATGAGCAGTTCTTC
>TRBJ2-7|-|TRBD2|TRBV5-1
CASSFRTSGDSYEQYF
TGCGCCAGCAGCTTCCGGACTAGCGGGGACTCCTACGAGCAGTACTTC
>TRBJ2-3|-|TRBD2|TRBV3-1/TRBV3-2
CASSQEGSGGVTDTQYF
TGTGCCAGCAGCCAAGAGGGTAGCGGGGGGGTTACAGATACGCAGTATTTT
>TRBJ2-3|-|-|TRBV11-2
CASSLVKAGIVDTQYF
TGTGCCAGCAGCTTAGTTAAAGCAGGGATAGTCGATACGCAGTATTTT
>TRBJ2-7|-|-|TRBV3-1/TRBV3-2
CASSGTGLTYEQYF
TGTGCCAGCAGCGGTACAGGGTTAACCTACGAGCAGTACTTC
>TRBJ2-3|-|-|TRBV10-3
CAFSRDNTDTQYF
TGTGCCTTTAGCAGGGACAACACAGATACGCAGTATTTT
>TRBJ2-5|-|-|TRBV21-1
CASSKGSGTYQETQYF
TGTGCCAGCAGCAAAGGTAGCGGGACCTACCAAGAGACCCAGTACTTC
>TRBJ2-1|-|-|TRBV7-9
CASSLGGSVGLVF
TGTGCCAGCAGCTTGGGGGGTAGCGTCGGTCTTGTCTTC
>TRBJ2-5|-|TRBD2|TRBV19
CASSMGSGGRETQYF
TGTGCCAGTAGTATGGGGTCGGGGGGACGAGAGACCCAGTACTTC
>TRBJ2-7|-|TRBD2|TRBV5-4
CASRGGRKGATSYEQYF
TGTGCCAGCAGGGGGGGGAGGAAAGGGGCCACTTCCTACGAGCAGTACTTC
>TRBJ1-1|-|-|TRBV19
CASSIGGGNLNTEAFF
TGTGCCAGTAGTATAGGAGGAGGGAACTTGAACACTGAAGCTTTCTTT
>TRBJ1-4|-|-|TRBV30
CAWSVPTRSEKLFF
TGTGCCTGGAGTGTCCCCACAAGGAGTGAAAAACTGTTTTTT
>TRBJ1-1|-|-|TRBV6-2/TRBV6-3
CASSYSKGALNTEAFF
TGTGCCAGCAGTTACTCGAAAGGGGCCCTGAACACTGAAGCTTTCTTT
>TRBJ2-3|-|-|TRBV11-2
CASSLNGGVQGDTQYF
TGTGCCAGCAGCCTAAATGGAGGGGTACAAGGGGATACGCAGTATTTT